The rows below give T cell receptor beta chains drawn from one sample of a study of CD8+ T cells in alopecia areata. Sequenced by immunoSEQ multiplex PCR; TCRdb stores in-frame clones only, minus some. The data show 150,000 to 200,000 clones, 65% to 75% seen once. The sample here was CD8+ T cells sorted from blood, taken at week 0. The source is a human donor with alopecia areata. CDR3s include the opening cysteine and the closing phenylalanine or tryptophan. Fields, in order: J gene, D gene, clone size, V gene, CDR3 protein, CDR3 DNA. The D gene is left open where the match is weak. Clone size appears in some rows only: once, few, many, or a class for an expanded clone.

j_gene: TRBJ1-1; d_gene: -; abundance: -; v_gene: TRBV19; CDR3aa: CASLTGLNTEAFF; CDR3nt: TGTGCCAGTCTGACAGGCTTGAACACTGAAGCTTTCTTT
j_gene: TRBJ2-1; d_gene: TRBD2; abundance: few; v_gene: TRBV11-2; CDR3aa: CASSLAAGSYNEQFF; CDR3nt: TGTGCCAGCAGCCTTGCAGCGGGATCCTACAATGAGCAGTTCTTC
j_gene: TRBJ2-3; d_gene: TRBD2; abundance: -; v_gene: TRBV5-1; CDR3aa: CASSIGTSADTQYF; CDR3nt: TGCGCCAGCAGTATCGGGACTAGCGCAGATACGCAGTATTTT
j_gene: TRBJ2-7; d_gene: -; abundance: few; v_gene: TRBV2; CDR3aa: CASSDTGTDRGEQYF; CDR3nt: TGTGCCAGCAGTGATACCGGGACAGACCGGGGGGAGCAGTACTTC
j_gene: TRBJ2-7; d_gene: -; abundance: few; v_gene: TRBV19; CDR3aa: CASSMGGGDEQYF; CDR3nt: TGTGCCAGTAGTATGGGAGGGGGTGACGAGCAGTACTTC
j_gene: TRBJ1-6; d_gene: -; abundance: -; v_gene: TRBV29-1; CDR3aa: CSVPPTGRSYNSPLHF; CDR3nt: TGCAGCGTTCCCCCGACAGGCAGAAGTTATAATTCACCCCTCCACTTT
j_gene: TRBJ2-5; d_gene: -; abundance: -; v_gene: TRBV4-1; CDR3aa: CASSQARGETQYF; CDR3nt: TGCGCCAGCAGCCAAGCGAGGGGAGAGACCCAGTACTTC
j_gene: TRBJ1-1; d_gene: -; abundance: -; v_gene: TRBV5-6; CDR3aa: CASSLFLNTEAFF; CDR3nt: TGTGCCAGCAGCTTGTTTCTGAACACTGAAGCTTTCTTT
j_gene: TRBJ2-1; d_gene: TRBD2; abundance: few; v_gene: TRBV29-1; CDR3aa: CSVDSLSSGVIDEQFF; CDR3nt: TGCAGCGTTGACTCCCTGAGTAGCGGGGTTATCGATGAGCAGTTCTTC
j_gene: TRBJ2-7; d_gene: -; abundance: few; v_gene: TRBV5-6; CDR3aa: CASPRGFSLYEQYF; CDR3nt: TGTGCCAGCCCTCGAGGTTTTAGTCTTTACGAGCAGTACTTC
j_gene: TRBJ2-7; d_gene: -; abundance: few; v_gene: TRBV7-2; CDR3aa: CASSFTGYEQYF; CDR3nt: TGTGCCAGCAGCTTTACAGGCTACGAGCAGTACTTC
j_gene: TRBJ1-5; d_gene: -; abundance: few; v_gene: TRBV7-2; CDR3aa: CASSSSLTDIWSNQPQHF; CDR3nt: TGTGCCAGCAGCTCCTCACTGACGGACATATGGAGCAATCAGCCCCAGCATTTT
j_gene: TRBJ2-3; d_gene: TRBD1; abundance: -; v_gene: TRBV5-1; CDR3aa: CASSPDRVTDTQYF; CDR3nt: TGCGCCAGCAGTCCGGACAGGGTCACAGATACGCAGTATTTT
j_gene: TRBJ2-7; d_gene: -; abundance: -; v_gene: TRBV29-1; CDR3aa: CSVEVDGASYEQYF; CDR3nt: TGCAGCGTTGAAGTGGACGGGGCCTCCTACGAGCAGTACTTC
j_gene: TRBJ1-5; d_gene: -; abundance: -; v_gene: TRBV23-1; CDR3aa: CASSQSTPISNQPQHF; CDR3nt: TGCGCCAGCAGTCAATCGACACCAATTAGCAATCAGCCCCAGCATTTT
j_gene: TRBJ1-1; d_gene: -; abundance: -; v_gene: TRBV5-6; CDR3aa: CASSEHGGEAFF; CDR3nt: TGTGCCAGCAGCGAACACGGAGGGGAAGCTTTCTTT
j_gene: TRBJ2-2; d_gene: -; abundance: few; v_gene: TRBV4-1; CDR3aa: CASSQTDGELFF; CDR3nt: TGCGCCAGCAGCCAGACGGACGGGGAGCTGTTTTTT
j_gene: TRBJ1-1; d_gene: -; abundance: -; v_gene: TRBV6-5; CDR3aa: CASSYGTEAFF; CDR3nt: TGTGCCAGCAGTTACGGCACTGAAGCTTTCTTT
j_gene: TRBJ2-6; d_gene: TRBD1; abundance: -; v_gene: TRBV30; CDR3aa: CAWSGQGHSGANVLTF; CDR3nt: TGTGCCTGGAGCGGACAGGGGCACTCTGGGGCCAACGTCCTGACTTTC
j_gene: TRBJ2-1; d_gene: TRBD1; abundance: -; v_gene: TRBV9; CDR3aa: CASSPYRTGTYNEQFF; CDR3nt: TGTGCCAGCAGCCCCTATAGGACAGGGACCTACAATGAGCAGTTCTTC
j_gene: TRBJ2-6; d_gene: -; abundance: -; v_gene: TRBV30; CDR3aa: CASSTISGANVLTF; CDR3nt: TGTGCCTCGAGCACAATATCTGGGGCCAACGTCCTGACTTTC
j_gene: TRBJ1-5; d_gene: -; abundance: few; v_gene: TRBV6-5; CDR3aa: CASTQYYQPQHF; CDR3nt: TGTGCCAGCACGCAGTATTATCAGCCCCAGCATTTT
j_gene: TRBJ1-1; d_gene: -; abundance: -; v_gene: TRBV10-3; CDR3aa: CAISSVTRTLNTEAFF; CDR3nt: TGTGCCATCAGTTCAGTCACTCGGACCTTGAACACTGAAGCTTTCTTT
j_gene: TRBJ2-5; d_gene: TRBD2; abundance: -; v_gene: TRBV5-4; CDR3aa: CASSLVAGGQQYF; CDR3nt: TGTGCCAGCAGCTTGGTCGCGGGGGGCCAGCAGTACTTC
j_gene: TRBJ2-7; d_gene: -; abundance: -; v_gene: TRBV7-9; CDR3aa: CASSPQFRDHFPYEQYF; CDR3nt: TGTGCCAGCAGCCCACAATTCCGGGATCACTTTCCCTACGAGCAGTACTTC
j_gene: TRBJ2-1; d_gene: -; abundance: -; v_gene: TRBV30; CDR3aa: CASNRQAPSYNEQFF; CDR3nt: TGTGCCTCCAATAGACAGGCTCCCTCCTACAATGAGCAGTTCTTC
j_gene: TRBJ2-7; d_gene: TRBD1; abundance: -; v_gene: TRBV11-2; CDR3aa: CASSAGTGVHEQYF; CDR3nt: TGTGCCAGCAGCGCCGGGACAGGGGTTCACGAGCAGTACTTC
j_gene: TRBJ1-2; d_gene: TRBD1; abundance: -; v_gene: TRBV30; CDR3aa: CACRDSIGYTF; CDR3nt: TGTGCTTGCCGGGACAGTATCGGCTACACCTTC
j_gene: TRBJ1-5; d_gene: TRBD1; abundance: few; v_gene: TRBV27; CDR3aa: CASRTGFQPQHF; CDR3nt: TGTGCCAGCAGGACAGGGTTTCAGCCCCAGCATTTT
j_gene: TRBJ1-6; d_gene: -; abundance: -; v_gene: TRBV7-9; CDR3aa: CASSLEYREYSPLHF; CDR3nt: TGTGCCAGCAGCTTAGAATACAGGGAGTATTCACCCCTCCACTTT
j_gene: TRBJ1-1; d_gene: -; abundance: few; v_gene: TRBV10-3; CDR3aa: CAIRIGGEYTEAFF; CDR3nt: TGTGCCATCAGGATCGGGGGGGAATACACTGAAGCTTTCTTT
j_gene: TRBJ2-6; d_gene: -; abundance: few; v_gene: TRBV27; CDR3aa: CASGPPASWANVLTF; CDR3nt: TGTGCCAGCGGTCCTCCCGCTAGTTGGGCCAACGTCCTGACTTTC
j_gene: TRBJ1-1; d_gene: -; abundance: -; v_gene: TRBV5-1; CDR3aa: CASSLPPYGEAFF; CDR3nt: TGCGCCAGCAGCTTGCCTCCCTATGGGGAAGCTTTCTTT
j_gene: TRBJ2-5; d_gene: -; abundance: -; v_gene: TRBV7-6; CDR3aa: CASSLWVQETQYF; CDR3nt: TGTGCCAGCAGCTTATGGGTGCAAGAGACCCAGTACTTC
j_gene: TRBJ2-2; d_gene: TRBD1; abundance: -; v_gene: TRBV27; CDR3aa: CASARDREMTGELFF; CDR3nt: TGTGCCAGCGCTAGGGACAGGGAGATGACCGGGGAGCTGTTTTTT
j_gene: TRBJ2-1; d_gene: -; abundance: -; v_gene: TRBV19; CDR3aa: CASSTVRPVIRLVSKPEQFF; CDR3nt: TGTGCCAGTAGTACAGTAAGACCCGTGATCCGACTAGTCTCAAAACCTGAGCAGTTCTTC
j_gene: TRBJ1-2; d_gene: -; abundance: -; v_gene: TRBV30; CDR3aa: CAWRHRGYTF; CDR3nt: TGTGCCTGGAGGCACCGTGGCTACACCTTC
j_gene: TRBJ2-3; d_gene: TRBD2; abundance: -; v_gene: TRBV7-9; CDR3aa: CASSPRLRGGAESDTQYF; CDR3nt: TGTGCCAGCAGCCCCAGACTGCGCGGGGGGGCTGAGTCAGATACGCAGTATTTT
j_gene: TRBJ2-2; d_gene: -; abundance: few; v_gene: TRBV11-2; CDR3aa: CASSLQTSITGELFF; CDR3nt: TGTGCCAGCAGCCTTCAAACTAGTATCACCGGGGAGCTGTTTTTT
j_gene: TRBJ2-7; d_gene: -; abundance: once; v_gene: TRBV5-1; CDR3aa: CASSLSLPAIYEQYF; CDR3nt: TGCGCCAGCAGCCTGTCCCTGCCAGCAATCTACGAGCAGTACTTC
j_gene: TRBJ2-7; d_gene: -; abundance: -; v_gene: TRBV5-1; CDR3aa: CASSPRDTNYEQYF; CDR3nt: TGCGCCAGCAGCCCCCGGGACACCAACTACGAGCAGTACTTC
j_gene: TRBJ2-7; d_gene: -; abundance: -; v_gene: TRBV19; CDR3aa: CASSRGDEQYF; CDR3nt: TGTGCCAGTAGTAGGGGGGACGAGCAGTACTTC